This T cell receptor beta chain was observed in a study of blood T cell repertoires in COVID-19. On the study more broadly: Acute-phase and convalescent COVID-19 samples originated in the United States, Italy and Spain.

The assay was immunoSEQ multiplex PCR, and TCRdb's table has in-frame clones only and misses some. The table records about 270,000 clones, under 90% of them present only once. Participants, roughly 18 to 89 years old, spanned under 25 US areas. Cohort 3 donors counted as recovered after two negative PCRs, clearance, or resolved symptoms. This CDR3 is built from 14 residues. Germline CDR1 reads GTSNPN; CDR2 reads SVGIG (reference sequence). Trimming cost V 2 bases and J 7 bases; bases outside gene matches: 6. This TCR was sampled from a man between 18 and 35 years old who had recovered from COVID-19. J is TRBJ2-7 and V is TRBV30; TRBD1 matches 12 bases. The sample was PBMCs or T cells enriched from blood (not recorded which). The CDR3 DNA sequence: TGTGCCTGGAGTCGGGGACAGGGGGCGGGAGAGCAGTACTTC. This translates into CAWSRGQGAGEQYF.